This entry concerns a single T cell receptor beta chain. These data belong to a study of technical replicates of blood from four donors. Clones were read by immunoSEQ multiplex PCR, and TCRdb kept only the in-frame ones, dropping some. The table lists about 83,000 clones, just over 90% of them singletons. Germline-derived CDR1 and CDR2 are MGHRA and YSYEKL. The CDR3 covers 15 residues. Trimming cost V 3 bases and J 3 bases; bases outside gene matches: 4. This clonotype was obtained from a human donor in good health. This sequence joins TRBV4-1 and TRBJ1-5; 8 positions match TRBD1. The sequencing input was T cells isolated from PBMCs. The CDR3 sequence is CASSHDRGPNQPQHF. Written as DNA, the CDR3 is TGCGCCAGCAGCCACGACAGGGGTCCCAATCAGCCCCAGCATTTT.